The rows below give T cell receptor beta chains drawn from one sample of a study of Graves' ophthalmopathy and Graves' hyperthyroidism. Using its own MiXCR run on the multiplex PCR reads, TCRdb lists one record per CDR3 protein. Of 600,000 to 700,000 distinct CDR3 sequences listed, over 40% were seen once; the top ten hold more than 3%. The sequencing sample was made of peripheral blood. These receptors were taken from an adult man with Graves' ophthalmopathy. CDR3s include the opening cysteine and the closing phenylalanine or tryptophan. D genes are given only for firm matches. Size is stated for part of the rows, as once, few or many counts, or as a class when the clone is expanded.

j_gene,d_gene,abundance,v_gene,CDR3nt,CDR3aa
TRBJ2-7,TRBD1,many,TRBV5-1,TGCGCCAGCAGCTTGGTTACAGGGGCCTCGACCACCTACGAGCAGTACTTC,CASSLVTGASTTYEQYF
TRBJ2-7,TRBD2,many,TRBV7-8,TGTGCCAGTGGGACTACCGCCTACGAGCAGTACTTC,CASGTTAYEQYF
TRBJ2-7,TRBD2,many,TRBV19,TGTGCCAGTAGTATAGAGCTAGCGGGAGGGAGCGAGCAGTACTTC,CASSIELAGGSEQYF
TRBJ1-2,TRBD1,few,TRBV7-8,TGTGCCAGCAGTCCCACGCAGGGGGGCGTCTATGGCTACACCTTC,CASSPTQGGVYGYTF
TRBJ1-3,TRBD1,many,TRBV5-1,TGCGCCAGCAGCTTGGGGGACAGCCCTGGAAACACCATATATTTT,CASSLGDSPGNTIYF
TRBJ2-5,NA,many,TRBV5-8,TGTGCCAGCAGAACCGGCCCAGAGACCCAGTACTTC,CASRTGPETQYF
TRBJ2-7,TRBD1,once,TRBV10-3,TGTGCCAGCAGCTCCGGACAGGGAGGTTTAAACGAGCAGTACTTC,CASSSGQGGLNEQYF
TRBJ2-7,NA,NA,TRBV5-6,TGTGCCAGCAGCTTGGTTGAGAGGGCCTCCTACGAGCAGTACTTC,CASSLVERASYEQYF
TRBJ1-3,NA,NA,TRBV6-1,TGTGCCAGCAGAAGGGGCAGGGCAGGAAACACCATATATTTT,CASRRGRAGNTIYF
TRBJ1-5,NA,few,TRBV30,TGTGCCTGGAGTGTGACCAGCAATCAGCCCCAGCATTTT,CAWSVTSNQPQHF
TRBJ2-7,NA,few,TRBV5-1,TGCGCCAGCAGTTCGGGGGACAGTTTCTCCTACGAGCAGTACTTC,CASSSGDSFSYEQYF
TRBJ1-5,TRBD1,many,TRBV6-1,TGTGCCAGCTGGCAGGACAGGGACAATCAGCCCCAGCATTTT,CASWQDRDNQPQHF
TRBJ2-5,TRBD2,many,TRBV15,TGTGCCACCAGCAGTCCGCCGGGGGGGGCCCAGTACTTC,CATSSPPGGAQYF
TRBJ2-5,TRBD2,NA,TRBV12-3/TRBV12-4,TGTGCCGCAGGGAGCGGGGGGGCCTCAGAGACCCAGTACTTC,CAAGSGGASETQYF
TRBJ2-6,NA,NA,TRBV24-1,TGTGCCAGCAGTGCTCCGGGACCCGGGGAGACTGGGGCCAACGTCCTGACTTTC,CASSAPGPGETGANVLTF
TRBJ2-5,NA,many,TRBV11-2,TGTGCCAGCAGCTTAGATCGTCAGTCTGAGACCCAGTACTTC,CASSLDRQSETQYF
TRBJ1-1,NA,NA,TRBV9,TGCGCCAGTGGAGGGGACACTGAAGCTCTCTTT,CASGGDTEALF
TRBJ2-5,TRBD1,NA,TRBV7-9,TGTGCCAGCAGCCCTACCGGGACAGGGGCGGAAGAGACCCAGTACTTC,CASSPTGTGAEETQYF
TRBJ2-6,NA,NA,TRBV10-3,TGTGCCATCAGTGGCCTACAGGGTGGGGCCAACGTCCTGACTTTC,CAISGLQGGANVLTF
TRBJ1-1,NA,few,TRBV4-3,TGCGCCAGCAGCCAAGATAAGGAGGGCGGTGACACTGAAGCTTTCTTT,CASSQDKEGGDTEAFF
TRBJ1-6,NA,once,TRBV7-9,TGTGCCACCCAGCAGGGTGGCGTGTTTAGTTCTAGCAATTCACCCCTCCACTTT,CATQQGGVFSSSNSPLHF
TRBJ1-1,NA,NA,TRBV9,TGTGCCAGCAGCGTTAACATAAGCACTGAAGCTTTCTTT,CASSVNISTEAFF
TRBJ1-1,TRBD1,once,TRBV29-1,TGCAGCGTTGAAGATAGGGGACAGGGGCGATCCACTGAAGCTTTCTTT,CSVEDRGQGRSTEAFF
TRBJ2-7,TRBD1,few,TRBV7-9,TGTGCCAGCAGCTTCACAGGGGGCCCTTCCTACGAGCAGTACTTC,CASSFTGGPSYEQYF
TRBJ2-7,TRBD1,NA,TRBV29-1,TGCAGCGTTGTTGGTTGGCAGACAGGGGATCCCGCCTACGAGCAGTACTTC,CSVVGWQTGDPAYEQYF
TRBJ1-2,NA,many,TRBV7-9,TGTGCCAGCAGCCCTCACAACTATGGCTACACCTTC,CASSPHNYGYTF